This T cell receptor beta chain was observed in a study of cytomegalovirus exposure and HLA in healthy donors (dated by TCRdb to 2015 to 2018). General notes on the study: In an earlier analysis of about 560 of the donors, approximately 300 Gb of sequence data and 95 million to 130 million unique TCR beta sequences from 150 million to 200 million T cells were reported. An early release covering approximately 600 HLA-typed donors comprised about 300 gigabases of sequencing data and around 86 million unique TCR sequences. Among the approximately 400 genotyped donors, approximately 82% belonged to the genetic ancestry cluster associated with self-reported Caucasian donors. The study was designed to test whether signatures of past pathogen exposure could be identified by cataloging public T cell receptors. The study profiled the T cell repertoires of 550 to 700 subjects by immunosequencing and related them to cytomegalovirus serostatus. In addition to the first cohort of 666 subjects, a separate validation cohort of approximately 110 different subjects was used. The study combined high-throughput TCR immunosequencing, statistical association of individual TCRs with disease status, and machine learning to predict cytomegalovirus infection status. A later analysis re-analyzed previously published TCR beta repertoires from several hundred donors and added high-resolution HLA genotyping to study TCR occurrence patterns. Rather than using new phenotypic data, the later analysis identified candidate immune exposures from TCR beta sequences and from how often those sequences occurred across donors. In an earlier analysis of 500 to 650 of the donors, high-throughput TCR beta sequencing was used to judge whether each TCR beta V gene segment behaved as functional or pseudogenic. Donor age, sex, ethnicity and CMV serostatus were collected together with the repertoire data. Genome-wide SNP genotypes for about three fifths of the roughly 670 donors were used in a later genetic analysis, which treated that subset as a discovery cohort. Every discovery cohort repertoire had been produced on one sequencing platform. Class I and class II HLA loci were covered by the typing at four-digit resolution. Typing coverage varied by locus: roughly 629-630 donors for A, B, C, DRB1 and DQB1; around 560 for DQA1; about 600 for DPA1; roughly 470 for DPB1. Roughly 5 DR-DQ haplotypes were handled as single units for association and clustering, since linkage in the cohort was strong. Among some 400 genotyped donors of the cohort, an average of around 250,000 unique TCR beta nucleotide sequences was sequenced per donor, of which approximately 19% were non-productive.

Paper-wide results and their limitations: In an earlier analysis of more than 450 of the donors, most TCR beta V segments were observed in productive rearrangements about 87% or about 30% of the time, broadly matching IMGT annotations. According to a later analysis, parvovirus B19, influenza, CMV and Epstein-Barr virus appeared linked to several top co-occurrence clusters. In this cohort, only TCR beta chains were sequenced, and detectable features were limited by the absence of alpha or paired-chain data. Because HLA typing was missing for some donors at each locus, association tests included only the typed subset. When HLA alleles, especially DR and DQ, strongly co-occurred, TCR associations were difficult to assign to individual alleles. Presence/absence analyses assumed roughly uniform sequencing depth across donors, an assumption that may not hold. A group of highly shared sequence variants was considered likely to be a technical artifact of the sequencing pipeline. In a later analysis, HLA-associated TCR beta chains showed more clonal expansion and lower generation probabilities than non-associated chains that were equally common. According to a later analysis, most CMV-associated TCR beta chains appeared to be HLA-restricted, and the HLA associations seemed to be driven largely by CMV exposure. According to a later analysis, TCR association rates differed among HLA loci, with DRB1 alleles showing the most associated TCRs and HLA-C alleles showing the fewest. Some IMGT-functional V segments, including TRBV6-2 and TRBV6-3, could not be distinguished by the 87-base-pair reads and were therefore excluded. Correlated functional status among segregating V segments might reflect linkage disequilibrium, but an unknown experimental factor could not be ruled out. An association between a missense DCLRE1C variant and V-gene and J-gene trimming of TCR beta chains was found in a later genetic analysis and replicated in an independent cohort. In a later analysis, over 15,000 TCR beta sequences were associated with specific HLA alleles at a false discovery rate of 0.05. The study listed 150 to 200 TCR beta chains as associated with cytomegalovirus. A few of the identified cytomegalovirus-associated TCR beta chains were confirmed in vitro to be specific for cytomegalovirus antigens. CMV serostatus was the only immune exposure information available for the cohort. The classifier was reported to diagnose cytomegalovirus status with high specificity and sensitivity in both the original and validation cohorts. Across donors, most TCR sequences were observed very rarely, whereas some public TCRs were present in many individuals. Because counts were too low, roughly 18 rarely observed V segments, including chromosome 9 orphons, were left out of the earlier analysis of about 620 of the donors. A later genetic analysis reported fewer N-insertions in productive TCRs among donors in an Asian-associated ancestry cluster than the approximately 700-donor mean. The authors suggested that the approach could potentially be generalized to other disease states and immunological phenotypes. A further reported finding was that TCR beta sequences accurately predicted the HLA-A and HLA-B alleles for most subjects in the first cohort.

With respect to this clone: The antigen this receptor binds is unknown. Base qualities are not provided; no much larger clone lies one nucleotide away.

Libraries were prepared through the immunoSEQ multiplex PCR assay. For the multiplex PCR, a mixture combining 60 forward primers for TCR Vbeta segments and 13 reverse primers for TCR Jbeta segments was used. Amplification of the CDR3 region of rearranged TCR beta genes was performed with a multiplex PCR assay on genomic DNA. The amplified TCR beta libraries were sequenced on the Illumina HiSeq System as 87-base-pair reads. The authors processed their data as follows. Across the 640 or so repertoires, a later analysis counted approximately 83 million unique TCR beta chains, some 11 million of which were shared by at least two donors. Raw reads were error-corrected and collapsed into unique sequences by a nearest-neighbor algorithm in which closely related sequences were merged to remove PCR and sequencing errors. Alignment of CDR3 sequences to IMGT reference sequences was used to assign V, D and J gene segments. Each retained sequence needed at least a six-nucleotide match to both a V gene segment and a J gene segment. Rearrangements were classified as productive when the CDR3 lacked stop codons and remained in frame with V and J, and all other rearrangements were classified as non-productive. Following IMGT convention, CDR3 was defined as the stretch from the second conserved V-encoded cysteine up to the conserved J-encoded phenylalanine. The earlier analysis of 450 to 750 of the donors excluded any sequence lacking an unambiguous match to a single V gene segment. In an earlier analysis of a few hundred of the donors, V segments were called functional above 56.7% productive rearrangements and were called segregating when the between-donor standard deviation exceeded 5%. A statistical classification framework was built to diagnose cytomegalovirus status from the catalog of TCR beta chain sequences. A later analysis assigned V and J genes by comparing TCR nucleotide sequences with IMGT/GENE-DB human TR gene sequences. A later analysis assigned CDR3 sequences and most-parsimonious VDJ recombination scenarios with the TCRdist pipeline. A later analysis defined each TCR beta chain by its CDR3 amino acid sequence plus V-gene family, and excluded reads lacking a unique V-gene family. To address suspected cross-contamination and a sequencing artifact, a later analysis removed roughly 580 highly shared, low-generation-probability nucleotide sequences. For each public chain, a later analysis derived a clonal expansion index from normalized ranks of inferred template counts within each repertoire. A later analysis computed generation probabilities with a VDJ recombination model fitted to out-of-frame rearrangements, and checked the results against IGoR. In a later analysis, TCR-TCR, TCR-HLA and TCR-CMV co-occurrence was scored with hypergeometric tests, and a repertoire-size bias correction was applied to TCR pairs. False discovery rates were estimated in a later analysis by permuting HLA or CMV assignments 20 times. A later analysis grouped co-occurring TCRs with DBSCAN, adding TCRdist sequence similarity when clustering within HLA-allele-positive subsets. Repertoires with fewer than 30,000 or more than 120,000 public chains, plus five repertoires with anomalous nucleotide sharing, were excluded from co-occurrence clustering. Sourced from immuneACCESS, this table was stored by TCRdb with only in-frame sequences that have V and J called. A share of the clones is absent; for the studies checked, an unresolved V gene accounts for under half, and the remainder has no known explanation. V, J and clone size are those of that table, while D and trimming were read from the DNA. In this sample the table shows about 160,000 clones, roughly 80% of which occur a single time. The ten largest clones add up to around 2% of the sample.

V is cut back by 5 bases and J by 5 bases, with 0 bases in the junction unmatched. According to the germline V gene, CDR1 reads MNHEY and CDR2 reads SVGAGI. CDR3 length: 12 amino acids, cysteine to phenylalanine. Just CDR3 DNA is preserved here, 36 bases in frame from base 1. In total, fewer than 750 healthy bone marrow donors made up the cohort. At the time of sampling, every cohort member was nominally healthy, though immune exposures that went unrecorded were likely present. The donor tested CMV seropositive, placing the donor among the 290 or so seropositive members of the cohort. Each donor provided a peripheral blood sample, and peripheral blood mononuclear cells were used for TCR beta sequencing. Genomic DNA extraction from the blood cell samples was performed with the Qiagen DNeasy Blood Extraction Kit.

The sequenced sample was PBMCs. The V and J segments used are TRBV6-5 and TRBJ2-3, and 8 junctional nucleotides match TRBD2. The sequence was obtained from a middle-aged man in good health and CMV-seropositive. For the CDR3, the sequence is CASSRGGDTQYF. Read as DNA, the sequence is TGTGCCAGCAGTCGGGGGGGAGATACGCAGTATTTT.